The entry below gives a single T cell receptor beta chain sequence along with its context. Some clones are missing from TCRdb's copy, which holds only in-frame ones; the method was immunoSEQ multiplex PCR. This sample yields over 450,000 clones, of which about nine tenths are seen a single time; about 1.5% belongs to the top ten. Germline V gives CDR1 MDHEN, CDR2 SYDVKM. Trimming at V came to 6 bases and at J to 4 bases, leaving 12 bases not matched to a gene. The length of the CDR3 is 17 residues. This sample was taken from a study of Ad26.COV2.S vaccination and SARS-CoV-2 variants. The sample's treatment: some 20 received Ad26.COV2.S at low or high dose, single or two shots; about 5 received placebo; per-sample allocation not given. Collection of samples fell on day 63 after the first vaccine or placebo injection. At a Boston site, the person donating was an adult of 18-55 years.

The receptor was isolated from a person between 18 and 65 years old who received the Ad26.COV2.S COVID-19 vaccine or a placebo. The sequences come from peripheral blood, collected in a trial of Ad26.COV2.S vaccine versus placebo. V usage is TRBV28 and J usage is TRBJ1-2; 12 bases map to TRBD1. The CDR3 region is CASSPIGTGGAGYGYTF. The CDR3 DNA reads as TGTGCCAGCAGCCCTATTGGGACAGGGGGCGCTGGCTATGGCTACACCTTC.